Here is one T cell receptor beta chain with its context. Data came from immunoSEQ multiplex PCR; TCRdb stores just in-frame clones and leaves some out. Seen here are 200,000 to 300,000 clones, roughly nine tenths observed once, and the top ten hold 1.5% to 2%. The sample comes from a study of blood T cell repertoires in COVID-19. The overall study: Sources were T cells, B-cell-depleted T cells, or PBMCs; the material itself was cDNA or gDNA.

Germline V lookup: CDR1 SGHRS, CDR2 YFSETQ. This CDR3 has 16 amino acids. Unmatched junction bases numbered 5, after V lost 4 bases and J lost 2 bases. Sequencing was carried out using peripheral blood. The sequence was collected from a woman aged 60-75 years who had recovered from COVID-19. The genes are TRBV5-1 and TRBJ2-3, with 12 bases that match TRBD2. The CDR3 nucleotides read TGCGCCAGCAGCCCTACTAGCGGGGGGACCACAGATACGCAGTATTTT. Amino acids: CASSPTSGGTTDTQYF.